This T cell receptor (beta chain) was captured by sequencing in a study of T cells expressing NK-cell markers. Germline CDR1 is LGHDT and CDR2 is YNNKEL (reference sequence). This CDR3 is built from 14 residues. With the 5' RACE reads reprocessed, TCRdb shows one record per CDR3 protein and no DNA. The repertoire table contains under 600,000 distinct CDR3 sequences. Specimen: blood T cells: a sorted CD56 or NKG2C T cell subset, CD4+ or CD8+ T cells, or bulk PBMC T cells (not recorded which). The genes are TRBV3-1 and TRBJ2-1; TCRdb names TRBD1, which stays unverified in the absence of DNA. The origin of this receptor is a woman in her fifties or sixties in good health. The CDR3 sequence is CASSQDWGSSEQFF.